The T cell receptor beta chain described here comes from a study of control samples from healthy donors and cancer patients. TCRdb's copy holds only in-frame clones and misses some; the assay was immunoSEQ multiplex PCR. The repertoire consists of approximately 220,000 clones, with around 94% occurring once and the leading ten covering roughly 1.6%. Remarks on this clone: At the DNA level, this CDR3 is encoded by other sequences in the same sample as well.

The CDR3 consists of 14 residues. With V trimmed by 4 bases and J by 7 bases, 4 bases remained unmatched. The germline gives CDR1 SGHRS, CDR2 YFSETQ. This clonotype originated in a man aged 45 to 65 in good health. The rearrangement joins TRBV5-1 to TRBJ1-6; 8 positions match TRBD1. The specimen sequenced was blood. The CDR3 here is CASSPRTGNSPLHF. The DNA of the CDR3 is TGCGCCAGCAGCCCAAGGACAGGGAATTCACCCCTCCACTTT.